This record covers a single T cell receptor beta chain. Its antigen remains unidentified. Per-nucleotide qualities are absent, and no much larger clonotype sits a single base away. The CDR3 numbers 17 residues from cysteine through phenylalanine. The read is trimmed to its CDR3 DNA, 51 bases read in frame from base 1. Trimming costs V 0 bases and J 4 bases, and their ends lie 18 bases apart. CDR1 and CDR2 are drawn from the germline V gene (reference sequence): PRHDT, FYEKMQ. The cohort consisted of approximately 690 healthy bone marrow donors. At the time of sampling, all cohort members were nominally healthy, though unrecorded immune exposures were likely present. The donor tested CMV seronegative and was one of the 352 seronegative cohort members. A peripheral blood sample was collected from each donor, and TCR beta sequencing was performed on peripheral blood mononuclear cells. The Qiagen DNeasy Blood Extraction Kit was used to extract genomic DNA from the blood cell samples.

This sample was taken from a study of cytomegalovirus exposure and HLA in healthy donors (dated by TCRdb to about 2017). At the level of the whole study: According to an earlier analysis of several hundred of the donors, 200 million or so T cells yielded roughly 110 million unique TCR beta sequences and about 300 Gb of sequence data. An early release that covered some 630 HLA-typed donors contained about 290 gigabases of sequencing data and some 87 million unique TCR sequences. Of the 398 genotyped donors, roughly 80% fell in the genetic ancestry cluster associated with self-reported Caucasian donors. The study was designed to test whether signatures of past pathogen exposure could be identified by cataloging public T cell receptors. The T cell repertoires of 670 or so subjects were profiled by immunosequencing and related to cytomegalovirus serostatus. Along with the approximately 700-subject first cohort, a separate validation cohort of over 90 different subjects was used. The study combined high-throughput TCR immunosequencing, statistical association of individual TCRs with disease status, and machine learning to predict cytomegalovirus infection status. A later analysis re-examined previously published TCR beta repertoires from over 500 donors and added high-resolution HLA genotyping to investigate patterns of TCR occurrence. The later analysis used no new phenotypic data to find candidate immune exposures, relying instead on TCR beta sequences and their occurrence across donors. An earlier analysis of approximately 630 of the donors applied high-throughput TCR beta sequencing to assess whether each TCR beta V gene segment acted as functional or pseudogenic. Alongside the repertoire data, information on donor age, sex, ethnicity and CMV serostatus was compiled. A later genetic analysis used genome-wide SNP genotypes for 398 of the 666 donors, treating that subset as a discovery cohort. Every discovery cohort repertoire had been produced on one sequencing platform. HLA typing covered class I and class II loci at four-digit resolution. Typing coverage varied by locus: about 629-640 donors for A, B, C, DRB1 and DQB1; under 550 for DQA1; more than 600 for DPA1; fewer than 480 for DPB1. Four to six DR-DQ haplotypes were handled as single units for association and clustering, since linkage in the cohort was strong. Among about 400 genotyped donors of the cohort, an average of roughly 230,000 unique TCR beta nucleotide sequences was sequenced per donor, of which roughly 17% were non-productive. General findings and caveats noted by the study authors: According to a later analysis, parvovirus B19, influenza, CMV and Epstein-Barr virus appeared linked to several top co-occurrence clusters. Specific HLA alleles were associated with 15,000 to 20,000 TCR beta sequences at a false discovery rate of 0.05 in a later analysis. Most TCR sequences were observed very rarely across donors, whereas some public TCRs were present in many individuals. Strong co-occurrence of HLA alleles, especially DR and DQ, made assigning TCR associations to individual alleles difficult. A further reported finding was that TCR beta sequences accurately predicted the HLA-A and HLA-B alleles for most subjects in the first cohort. In vitro tests confirmed that a few of the cytomegalovirus-associated TCR beta chains recognize cytomegalovirus antigens. Immune exposure information for the cohort was limited to CMV serostatus. The sequencing pipeline was judged likely to have produced a cluster of highly shared sequence variants as a technical artifact. According to a later analysis, most CMV-associated TCR beta chains appeared to be HLA-restricted, and the HLA associations seemed to be driven largely by CMV exposure. In both the original and validation cohorts, the classifier was reported to diagnose cytomegalovirus status with high specificity and sensitivity. Because counts were too low, about 18 rarely observed V segments, including chromosome 9 orphons, were excluded from the earlier analysis of a few hundred of the donors. The cohort was sequenced for TCR beta chains only, and without alpha or paired-chain data the features that could be detected were limited. Compared with the roughly 720-donor mean, donors in an Asian-associated ancestry cluster had fewer N-insertions in productive TCRs, according to a later genetic analysis. Sequencing depth was assumed to be roughly uniform across donors in the presence/absence analyses, though that assumption may not hold. In an earlier analysis of roughly 560 of the donors, most TCR beta V segments were observed in productive rearrangements about 87% or about 30% of the time, broadly matching IMGT annotations. Linkage disequilibrium might explain the correlated functional status among segregating V segments, but an unknown experimental factor could not be excluded. The study listed 170 or so TCR beta chains as associated with cytomegalovirus. Some IMGT-functional V segments, including TRBV6-2 and TRBV6-3, could not be distinguished by the 87-base-pair reads and were therefore excluded. According to a later analysis, TCR association rates differed among HLA loci, with DRB1 alleles showing the most associated TCRs and HLA-C alleles showing the fewest. It was suggested by the authors that the approach could potentially be generalized to other disease states and immunological phenotypes. Compared with equally common non-associated chains, HLA-associated TCR beta chains in a later analysis were more clonally expanded and had lower generation probabilities. An association between a missense DCLRE1C variant and V-gene and J-gene trimming of TCR beta chains was found in a later genetic analysis and replicated in an independent cohort. Because HLA typing was missing for some donors at each locus, association tests included only the typed subset.

The library relied on the immunoSEQ multiplex PCR assay. For the multiplex PCR, a mixture combining 60 forward primers for TCR Vbeta segments and 13 reverse primers for TCR Jbeta segments was used. Amplification of the CDR3 region of rearranged TCR beta genes was performed with a multiplex PCR assay on genomic DNA. The amplified TCR beta libraries were sequenced on the Illumina HiSeq System as 87-base-pair reads. In the paper's pipeline: In a later analysis, about 80 million unique TCR beta chains were counted across the 650 to 700 repertoires, and around 11 million of these chains were shared by at least two donors. To remove PCR and sequencing errors, raw reads were error-corrected and collapsed into unique sequences using a nearest-neighbor algorithm that merged closely related sequences. CDR3 sequences were aligned to IMGT reference sequences to assign V, D and J gene segments. For a sequence to be retained, a match of at least six nucleotides was required to both a V gene segment and a J gene segment. Rearrangements were classified as productive when the CDR3 lacked stop codons and remained in frame with V and J, and all other rearrangements were classified as non-productive. Following IMGT convention, CDR3 was defined as the stretch from the second conserved V-encoded cysteine to the conserved J-encoded phenylalanine. The earlier analysis of some 580 of the donors excluded any sequence lacking an unambiguous match to a single V gene segment. An earlier analysis of almost 600 of the donors classified V segments as functional when productive rearrangements were above 56.7% and as segregating when the standard deviation between donors was above 5%. A statistical classification framework was built for diagnosing cytomegalovirus status from the catalog of TCR beta chain sequences. In a later analysis, TCR nucleotide sequences were compared against IMGT/GENE-DB human TR gene sequences so that V and J genes could be assigned. In a later analysis, CDR3 sequences and most-parsimonious VDJ recombination scenarios were assigned using the TCRdist pipeline. A later analysis defined each TCR beta chain by its CDR3 amino acid sequence plus V-gene family, and excluded reads lacking a unique V-gene family. In a later analysis, around 650 highly shared, low-generation-probability nucleotide sequences were removed to address suspected cross-contamination and a sequencing artifact. A later analysis calculated a clonal expansion index for each public chain from normalized within-repertoire ranks of inferred template counts. A later analysis computed generation probabilities with a VDJ recombination model fitted to out-of-frame rearrangements, and checked the results against IGoR. In a later analysis, hypergeometric tests were used to score TCR-TCR, TCR-HLA and TCR-CMV co-occurrence, with a repertoire-size bias correction applied to TCR pairs. To estimate false discovery rates, a later analysis permuted the HLA or CMV assignments 20 times. In a later analysis, co-occurring TCRs were grouped using DBSCAN, and TCRdist sequence similarity was added for clustering within HLA-allele-positive subsets. Repertoires with fewer than 30,000 or more than 120,000 public chains were left out of co-occurrence clustering, as were five repertoires with anomalous nucleotide sharing. TCRdb's version of the immuneACCESS table is confined to in-frame rearrangements and falls short of the full clone set. An unresolved V gene accounts for under half of the shortfall where checked; the remainder is of unknown origin. D and trimming were read from the DNA, whereas the V and J calls and clone size are those reported in that table. This sample holds 150,000 to 200,000 clones; about 75% were observed only once. The ten biggest clones cover less than 5.5% of the sample.

Input material: PBMCs. This sequence originates from a male donor in good health and CMV-seronegative. Recombination joined TRBV13 with TRBJ1-1; TRBD1 is perhaps the D gene, given 6 matching bases. The CDR3 here reads CASSLGRIHWGPTEAFF. The DNA sequence reads TGTGCCAGCAGCTTAGGCCGCATTCATTGGGGGCCCACTGAAGCTTTCTTT. Reference TRBV13 and TRBJ1-1 genes cover what lies past the CDR3, so the full variable domain is AAGVIQSPRHLIKEKRETATLKCYPIPRHDTVYWYQQGPGQDPQFLISFYEKMQSDKGSIPDRFSAQQFSDYHSELNMSSLELGDSALYFCASSLGRIHWGPTEAFFGQGTRLTVV.